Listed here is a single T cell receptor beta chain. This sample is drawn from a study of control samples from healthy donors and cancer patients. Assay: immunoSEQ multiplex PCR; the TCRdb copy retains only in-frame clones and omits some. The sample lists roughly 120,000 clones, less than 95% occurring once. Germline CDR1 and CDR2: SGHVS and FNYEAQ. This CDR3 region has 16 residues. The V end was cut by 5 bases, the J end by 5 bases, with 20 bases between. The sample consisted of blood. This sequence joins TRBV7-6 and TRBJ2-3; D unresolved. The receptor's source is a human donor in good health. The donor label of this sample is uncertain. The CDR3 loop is CASSPKSMLGIDTQYF. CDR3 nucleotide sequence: TGTGCCAGCAGCCCGAAATCTATGTTAGGGATAGATACGCAGTATTTT.